This T cell receptor (beta chain) emerged from a study of cytomegalovirus exposure and HLA in healthy donors. PCR amplification relied on 60 Vbeta primers (plus 13 Jbeta primers). Clones were read by immunoSEQ multiplex PCR, and TCRdb kept only the in-frame ones, dropping some. The sample has 170,000 or so clones; around 80% are singletons. The CDR3 is 15 amino acids. CDR1 and CDR2 from the germline V gene are MNHNS and SASEGT. Study-level points and caveats: Overall, approximately 150 TCR beta chains were annotated as cytomegalovirus-associated.

A word on this clone: The antigen is unknown. The junction differs from germline at one of its ends, possibly a read error.

The specimen sequenced was PBMCs. This receptor was identified in a woman in her fifties or sixties in good health and CMV-seropositive. The chain has TRBV6-1 and TRBJ2-4; possibly TRBD1 for D (6 bases). Here the CDR3 reads CASSPGQIAKNSQYF. As DNA, the CDR3 is TGTGCCAGCAGTCCAGGACAGATAGCCAAAAACAGTCAGTACTTC.